These 9 T cell receptor beta chains share one sample of origin, sequenced in a study of T cell repertoires in cytomegalovirus infection. The antigens of these receptors remain unknown. TCRdb re-called the reads through MiXCR, storing one row per CDR3 protein. This repertoire shows about 770,000 distinct CDR3 sequences, approximately 32% found once; its top ten account for about an eighth. The sequences come from cultured CD8+ T cells from PBMCs, collected from culture after CMV antigen stimulation. The origin of the receptors is a human donor in good health (CMV status not recorded). Some clones in this sample may be carry-over from other donors' samples.

The chain is built from TRBV6-2 or TRBV6-3 and TRBJ2-3, with 13 nucleotides matching TRBD2. With 8 bases clipped from V and 1 base from J, the junction kept 9 bases outside the gene matches. The CDR3 loop spans 17 amino acids. Germline lookup yields CDR1 MNHEY and CDR2 SVGEGT. CDR3 sequence reads: CASGTGTSGVGTDTQYF. The CDR3 nucleotides read TGTGCCAGCGGTACCGGGACTAGCGGGGTCGGCACAGATACGCAGTATTTT.

The chain carries TRBV4-1 and TRBJ2-7; tentatively, D is TRBD2 (5 bases). The CDR3 consists of 15 residues. The ends were cut back, 4 bases at V and 2 bases at J, with 15 bases in the middle. CDR1 is MGHRA and CDR2 is YSYEKL in the germline V gene. The CDR3: CASSPSPEGAYEQYV. CDR3 DNA: TGCGCCAGCAGCCCCTCCCCAGAGGGCGCCTACGAGCAGTACGTC.

The table lists this clonotype with a few counts. This chain connects TRBV6-2 or TRBV6-3 to TRBJ1-1; D is perhaps TRBD1 (5 bases). Germline V gene lookup returns CDR1 MNHEY and CDR2 SVGEGT. The V and J ends lost 0 bases and 0 bases respectively, with 14 bases between them. The length of the CDR3 is 17 residues. Here the CDR3 DNA reads TGTGCCAGCAGTTACTCGAGATTAGGGGTCATGAACACTGAAGCTTTCTTT. Amino acid sequence: CASSYSRLGVMNTEAFF.

The rearrangement links TRBV9 to TRBJ1-6, with TRBD1 identical over 12 bases. The germline V gene encodes CDR1 SGDLS and CDR2 YYNGEE. This CDR3 contains 16 residues. V lost 3 bases and J lost 7; bases outside the gene matches: 5. The CDR3 sequence: CASSGGTGGQNSPLHF. The CDR3 DNA is TGTGCCAGCAGCGGGGGGACAGGGGGCCAGAATTCACCCCTCCACTTT. The full variable domain, with the rest looked up from reference TRBV9 and TRBJ1-6, is DSGVTQTPKHLITATGQRVTLRCSPRSGDLSVYWYQQSLDQGLQFLIQYYNGEERAKGNILERFSAQQFPDLHSELNLSSLELGDSALYFCASSGGTGGQNSPLHFGNGTRLTVT.

The table lists this clonotype with a few counts. The rearrangement uses TRBV28 and TRBJ2-5; 7 positions match TRBD2. J gave up 0 bases and V 6 bases, and 7 bases lay outside the gene matches. The germline V gene encodes CDR1 MDHEN and CDR2 SYDVKM. CDR3 length: 15 residues. The CDR3: CASSSKRGDQETQYF. The CDR3 DNA reads as TGTGCCAGCAGCTCCAAGCGGGGAGACCAAGAGACCCAGTACTTC.

The CDR3 reads CASSQWSEKLFF. The CDR3 nucleotides are TGCGCCAGCAGTCAATGGTCGGAAAAACTGTTTTTT. The rearrangement links TRBV23-1 to TRBJ1-4, with unresolved D. TRBV23-1 counts as an open reading frame of uncertain function. V shed 1 base and J shed 8 bases, with 5 bases lying between them. The CDR3 length is 12 residues.

Many counts were recorded for this clonotype. The chain uses TRBV6-1 and TRBJ2-7; the D gene is possibly TRBD2 (5 bases). The CDR3 has 15 amino acids. V was pared by 2 bases and J by 0 bases, with 11 bases between. Germline loops: CDR1 MNHNS, CDR2 SASEGT. CDR3 loop: CASSERGLSSYEQYV. In DNA form, the CDR3 reads TGTGCCAGCAGTGAAAGAGGGTTAAGCTCCTACGAGCAGTACGTC.

The chain uses TRBV5-1 and TRBJ1-1; tentative D call: TRBD1 (5 bases). Trimming removed 3 bases from V and 4 bases from J, with 16 bases in between. CDR1 is SGHRS and CDR2 is YFSETQ in the germline V gene. This CDR3 contains 15 residues. CDR3 DNA: TGCGCCAGCAGCTGGGGCAGCGGGGAGCGCACTGAAGCTTTCTTT. Its protein is CASSWGSGERTEAFF. The full variable domain, with the rest looked up from reference TRBV5-1 and TRBJ1-1, is KAGVTQTPRYLIKTRGQQVTLSCSPISGHRSVSWYQQTPGQGLQFLFEYFSETQRNKGNFPGRFSGRQFSNSRSEMNVSTLELGDSALYLCASSWGSGERTEAFFGQGTRLTVV.

The CDR3 protein is CASSRPGLWSYEQYV. The CDR3 nucleotides are TGTGCCAGCAGTCGCCCGGGCCTATGGTCCTACGAGCAGTACGTC. V is TRBV27 and J is TRBJ2-7; D remains ambiguous. V lost 5 bases and J lost 1, with 15 bases in between. The CDR3 runs to 15 residues. Looked up from germline, CDR1 is MNHEY and CDR2 is SMNVEV (reference sequence).